These T cell receptor beta chains were read from a single sample in a study of blood T cell repertoires in COVID-19. Measured with immunoSEQ multiplex PCR; TCRdb has only the in-frame clones, and not every one. The profile shows about 44,000 clones, around 84% of them singletons. The material sequenced was peripheral blood. These TCRs come from a human donor in a cohort sampled during active COVID-19. The CDR3 runs from the conserved cysteine through the conserved F or W. The D gene is left open where the match is weak. For some rows the clone size is stated as once, few or many, or as a class when expanded; others skip it.

TRBJ1-1,TRBD1,TRBV29-1,.,CSVGDRAGTEAFF,TGCAGCGTTGGGGACAGGGCGGGAACTGAAGCTTTCTTT
TRBJ1-2,TRBD1,TRBV11-2,few,CASSRNNRGGYTF,TGTGCCAGCAGCCGCAATAACAGGGGTGGCTACACCTTC
TRBJ1-2,.,TRBV7-2,few,CASSPSPLGAANYGYTF,TGTGCCAGCAGCCCGTCTCCCTTAGGGGCGGCTAACTATGGCTACACCTTC
TRBJ2-3,.,TRBV7-2,.,CASSQREISTDTQYF,TGTGCCAGCAGCCAACGGGAGATTAGCACAGATACGCAGTATTTT
TRBJ2-3,TRBD2,TRBV5-1,.,CASGETGGFRQDTQYF,TGCGCCAGCGGAGAGACGGGGGGATTTCGACAAGATACGCAGTATTTT
TRBJ1-2,TRBD1,TRBV2,.,CASRVTGPYGYTF,TGTGCCAGCAGGGTGACAGGGCCCTATGGCTACACCTTC
TRBJ2-7,.,TRBV19,.,CASSGRVFGEQYF,TGTGCCAGTAGCGGCAGGGTTTTTGGCGAGCAGTACTTC
TRBJ1-6,.,TRBV6-4,.,CASSDRGNGNSPLHF,TGTGCCAGCAGTGACAGGGGGAATGGGAATTCACCCCTCCACTTT
TRBJ1-1,.,TRBV5-1,.,CASSLSMGSMNTEAFF,TGCGCCAGCAGCTTGTCCATGGGCAGCATGAACACTGAAGCTTTCTTT
TRBJ1-1,.,TRBV3-1/TRBV3-2,.,CASSPFEGSTEAFF,TGTGCCAGCAGCCCCTTCGAGGGTTCCACTGAAGCTTTCTTT
TRBJ1-6,TRBD1,TRBV5-1,.,CASSLVGGQGSSPLHF,TGCGCCAGCAGCTTGGTCGGGGGACAGGGGAGTTCACCCCTCCACTTT
TRBJ2-5,TRBD1,TRBV7-7,once,CASSPRTGYGETQYF,TGTGCCAGCAGCCCTCGGACAGGGTATGGGGAGACCCAGTACTTC
TRBJ1-3,.,TRBV19,.,CASYLGGTGNTIYF,TGTGCCAGCTATCTGGGGGGGACTGGAAACACCATATATTTT
TRBJ1-6,TRBD1,TRBV28,once,CASGRGAGQGISPLHF,TGTGCCAGCGGAAGGGGCGCGGGACAGGGCATTTCACCCCTCCACTTT
TRBJ1-1,TRBD1,TRBV7-8,.,CASSLDRGEAFF,TGTGCCAGCAGCCTCGACAGGGGAGAAGCTTTCTTT
TRBJ1-4,TRBD1,TRBV7-2,.,CASSRDRGNEKLFF,TGTGCCAGCAGCCGTGACAGGGGAAATGAAAAACTGTTTTTT
TRBJ2-3,.,TRBV5-1,.,CASSLDAYSSTDTQYF,TGCGCCAGCAGCTTGGATGCATATAGTAGCACAGATACGCAGTATTTT
TRBJ2-5,.,TRBV15,.,CATSSRTVKETQYF,TGTGCCACCAGCAGCCGGACAGTAAAAGAGACCCAGTACTTC
TRBJ1-1,.,TRBV6-5,.,CASSPGQNTEAFF,TGTGCCAGCAGCCCCGGACAGAACACTGAAGCTTTCTTT
TRBJ2-7,.,TRBV7-2,.,CASSLKGFGSGEQYF,TGTGCCAGCAGCTTAAAGGGGTTTGGGTCTGGCGAGCAGTACTTC
TRBJ2-1,.,TRBV7-8,.,CASSSQTGDYNEQFF,TGTGCCAGCAGCTCCCAGACGGGGGACTACAATGAGCAGTTCTTC
TRBJ2-5,.,TRBV29-1,.,CSVRHALQVAGTQYF,TGCAGCGTACGACATGCCTTGCAGGTGGCGGGGACCCAGTACTTC
TRBJ1-4,TRBD1,TRBV5-4,few,CASSFSGGYNEKLFF,TGTGCCAGCAGCTTCTCAGGGGGCTACAATGAAAAACTGTTTTTT
TRBJ2-6,.,TRBV6-2/TRBV6-3,once,CASSPQGGYPGANVLTF,TGTGCCAGCAGTCCCCAGGGGGGTTATCCCGGGGCCAACGTCCTGACTTTC
TRBJ1-2,.,TRBV4-3,.,CASSPEGGDRHTGYTF,TGCGCCAGCAGCCCGGAGGGAGGGGACCGACACACTGGCTACACCTTC
TRBJ1-4,TRBD1,TRBV7-9,.,CASSKGQGNEKLFF,TGTGCCAGCAGCAAAGGACAGGGTAATGAAAAACTGTTTTTT
TRBJ1-1,TRBD1,TRBV6-1,.,CASSDRKTGGTEAFF,TGTGCCAGCAGTGACCGTAAAACAGGGGGCACTGAAGCTTTCTTT
TRBJ1-1,TRBD1,TRBV5-8,.,CASSGRGQKNTEAFF,TGTGCCAGCAGCGGCAGGGGACAGAAGAACACTGAAGCTTTCTTT
TRBJ1-5,.,TRBV6-1,.,CASSEIGYPLVGQPQHF,TGTGCCAGCAGTGAAATTGGATACCCCCTAGTCGGGCAGCCCCAGCATTTT
TRBJ1-3,.,TRBV3-1/TRBV3-2,.,CASSRRGSGNTIYF,TGTGCCAGCAGCCGAAGGGGCTCTGGAAACACCATATATTTT
TRBJ2-5,.,TRBV27,.,CASSLNGVRETQYF,TGTGCCAGCAGTTTAAACGGGGTGAGAGAGACCCAGTACTTC
TRBJ2-1,TRBD1,TRBV3-1/TRBV3-2,.,CASSQERGPDKNNEQFF,TGTGCCAGCAGCCAAGAAAGGGGGCCAGACAAAAACAATGAGCAGTTCTTC
TRBJ2-1,TRBD2,TRBV27,.,CASSTRLAVLWDEQFF,TGTGCCAGCAGTACAAGACTAGCGGTCCTTTGGGATGAGCAGTTCTTC
TRBJ1-1,TRBD1,TRBV6-5,.,CASSRQGAVNTEAFF,TGTGCCAGCAGTCGACAGGGGGCAGTGAACACTGAAGCTTTCTTT
TRBJ2-5,.,TRBV27,.,CATTMSGNQETQYF,TGTGCCACCACAATGTCGGGGAACCAAGAGACCCAGTACTTC
TRBJ2-3,TRBD2,TRBV7-8,.,CASSLELAGGAFSTDTQYF,TGTGCCAGCAGCTTAGAACTAGCGGGGGGGGCCTTTAGCACAGATACGCAGTATTTT
TRBJ2-3,TRBD2,TRBV19,.,CASSIFLAGRTDTQYF,TGTGCCAGTAGTATCTTCCTAGCGGGTCGCACAGATACGCAGTATTTT
TRBJ1-5,.,TRBV5-1,.,CASSFGGREGPQHF,TGCGCCAGCAGCTTTGGGGGGCGGGAGGGTCCCCAGCATTTT
TRBJ2-1,TRBD2,TRBV7-9,.,CASSLTKSGTSGGNEQFF,TGTGCCAGCAGCTTAACCAAATCCGGGACTAGCGGGGGTAATGAGCAGTTCTTC
TRBJ2-1,TRBD2,TRBV6-4,.,CASNGLAGNYNEQFF,TGTGCCAGCAACGGACTAGCGGGTAACTACAATGAGCAGTTCTTC
TRBJ1-2,.,TRBV9,.,CASSVGLTGAGYTF,TGTGCCAGCAGCGTAGGACTCACCGGTGCTGGCTACACCTTC
TRBJ1-4,TRBD1,TRBV18,.,CASSGTEYEKLFF,TGTGCCAGCTCCGGGACAGAGTATGAAAAACTGTTTTTT
TRBJ1-1,.,TRBV19,.,CASSINTGNTEAFF,TGTGCCAGTAGTATCAATACAGGGAACACTGAAGCTTTCTTT
TRBJ1-2,TRBD1,TRBV10-3,.,CAISGQGERGYTF,TGTGCCATCAGCGGACAGGGGGAAAGGGGCTACACCTTC
TRBJ2-5,.,TRBV4-2,.,CASSQDLTVGRVETQYF,TGTGCCAGCAGCCAAGATCTCACGGTCGGTCGGGTGGAGACCCAGTACTTC
TRBJ1-2,.,TRBV2,.,CASSDGGAYNYGYTF,TGTGCCAGCAGTGATGGGGGGGCCTATAACTATGGCTACACCTTC
TRBJ2-3,.,TRBV10-1,.,CASSEGRITDTQYF,TGCGCCAGCAGTGAGGGCAGGATCACAGATACGCAGTATTTT
TRBJ1-5,.,TRBV6-6,.,CASSRSGGGQPQHF,TGTGCCAGCAGCCGATCGGGGGGTGGACAGCCCCAGCATTTT
TRBJ1-6,.,TRBV5-5,few,CASKVVSGNSPLHF,TGTGCCAGCAAAGTGGTCTCGGGTAATTCACCCCTCCACTTT
TRBJ1-1,.,TRBV6-5,.,CASRISDPTEAFF,TGTGCCAGCAGGATATCAGATCCCACTGAAGCTTTCTTT
TRBJ2-3,.,TRBV7-6,.,CASSFPVSSTDTQYF,TGTGCCAGCAGCTTCCCCGTTTCTAGCACAGATACGCAGTATTTT